This T cell receptor beta chain was documented in a study of beta chain features in type 1 diabetes. With regard to this clone: Its antigen is still unknown.

Expressed TCRB transcripts were sequenced, since all the RNA that had been isolated was reverse transcribed. Method: immunoSEQ multiplex PCR; TCRdb's copy keeps in-frame clones and lacks some. The sample holds 450,000 to 550,000 clones, roughly 30% seen once. Study results and limitations: Naive, central memory and Treg TCRB repertoires seemed to resemble each other more closely in patients than they did in healthy donors. Fewer insertions but more deletions were seen at VDJ junctions in type 1 diabetes patients.

The TCR originated in a man younger than 35 in good health. Specimen: naive CD4+ T cells from blood.

Here the CDR3 DNA reads TGTGCCAGCAGCTTGGAAGGGGTCCTGACTTTC. It encodes CASSLEGVLTF. The gene calls are TRBV5-5 and TRBJ2-6; D unclear. The germline gives CDR1 SGHKS, CDR2 YYEKEE (reference sequence). Trimming pared 0 bases from V and 13 bases from J, leaving 5 bases between. The CDR3 extends over 11 amino acids.